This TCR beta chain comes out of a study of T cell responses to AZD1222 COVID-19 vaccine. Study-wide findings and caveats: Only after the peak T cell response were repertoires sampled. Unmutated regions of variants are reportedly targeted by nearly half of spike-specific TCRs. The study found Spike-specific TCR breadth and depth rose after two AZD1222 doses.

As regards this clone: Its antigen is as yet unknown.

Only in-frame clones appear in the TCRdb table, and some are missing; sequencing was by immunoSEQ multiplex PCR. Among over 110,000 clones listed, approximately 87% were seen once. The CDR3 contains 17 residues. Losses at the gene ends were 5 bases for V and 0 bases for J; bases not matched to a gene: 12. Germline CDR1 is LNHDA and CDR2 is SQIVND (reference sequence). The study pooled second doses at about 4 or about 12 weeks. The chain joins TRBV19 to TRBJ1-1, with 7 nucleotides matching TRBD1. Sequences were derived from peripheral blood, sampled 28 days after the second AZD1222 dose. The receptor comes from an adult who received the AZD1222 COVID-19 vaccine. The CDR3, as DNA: TGTGCCAGTAGTTACCTGGGACAGAGCTTCATGAACACTGAAGCTTTCTTT. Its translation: CASSYLGQSFMNTEAFF.